Presented here are 20 T cell receptor beta chains from one specimen sequenced in a study of T-cell memory formation after mild COVID-19. In TCRdb, the 5' RACE reads were re-called with MiXCR into one record per CDR3 protein. The data hold about 540,000 distinct CDR3 sequences, with over 20% observed a single time. The sample comprised PBMCs or a T cell subset sorted from them (not recorded which). The receptors shown here come from an adult woman who had mild COVID-19 (a few samples of this study predate the infection). Cell type and time point are not known.

This sequence joins TRBV3-1 and TRBJ1-5; D remains ambiguous. V was cut by 2 bases and J by 0 bases, with 5 bases left in between. The CDR3 totals 14 residues. Germline values: CDR1 LGHDT, CDR2 YNNKEL (reference sequence). Here the CDR3 reads CASSQTTSNQPQHF. The CDR3 DNA is TGTGCCAGCAGCCAAACGACTAGCAATCAGCCCCAGCATTTT.

The chain couples TRBV24-1 to TRBJ2-1; TRBD2 matches at 9 bases. This CDR3 is built from 13 residues. J lost 5 bases, V lost 7 bases, and 2 bases had no gene match. Germline CDR1 KGHDR, CDR2 SFDVKD. The CDR3 DNA reads as TGTGCCACCAGGGCTAGCGGGGACAATGAGCAGTTCTTC. It specifies CATRASGDNEQFF.

The J gene is TRBJ2-5, the V gene TRBV3-1; the match to TRBD1 covers 9 bases. Germline V lookup: CDR1 LGHDT, CDR2 YNNKEL (reference sequence). V trimming: 3 bases; J trimming: 1 base; junction bases outside the gene matches: 6. The CDR3 totals 16 residues. The CDR3 bases are TGTGCCAGCAGCCAGGACGGGACAGGGCCCCAAGAGACCCAGTACTTC. It encodes CASSQDGTGPQETQYF.

In its sample, this clonotype was seen many times. CDR3 bases: TGTGCCAGCAGTGAAGGGTACGAGCAGTACTTC. It codes for CASSEGYEQYF. The V and J genes are TRBV25-1 and TRBJ2-7, with D uncertain. Germline loops: CDR1 MGHDK, CDR2 SYGVNS. CDR3 size: 11 residues. With 2 bases removed from V and 4 bases from J, the gap between germline ends came to 3 bases.

This clonotype has more than one count but fewer than ten. The chain has TRBV2 and TRBJ2-2; D gene uncertain. CDR1 and CDR2 from the germline V gene are SNHLY and FYNNEI. The CDR3 has 14 amino acids. V was pared by 6 bases and J by 2 bases, with 10 bases between. This CDR3 reads CASRGYSNTGELFF. CDR3 nucleotide sequence: TGTGCCAGCAGAGGGTACTCAAACACCGGGGAGCTGTTTTTT.

The V gene is TRBV20-1, the J gene TRBJ2-5; D possibly corresponds to TRBD1 (6 bases). This CDR3 comprises 15 residues. Germline CDR1 and CDR2: DFQATT and SNEGSKA (reference sequence). V was pared by 6 bases and J by 2 bases, with 19 bases between. CDR3 sequence: CSAQIETGIQETQYF. The CDR3 region has the DNA TGCAGTGCCCAGATAGAGACAGGCATACAAGAGACCCAGTACTTC.

J is TRBJ2-5 and V is TRBV12-3 or TRBV12-4; D not resolved. Trimming left V 2 bases short and J 5 bases short, with 12 bases between. The CDR3 sequence is 14 residues long. DNA for the CDR3: TGTGCCAGCAGTTTAACCTCGGTAGGGGAGACCCAGTACTTC. Encoded protein: CASSLTSVGETQYF.

This sequence joins TRBV7-3 and TRBJ2-2; no clear D gene. The ends were cut back, 5 bases at V and 7 bases at J, with 8 bases in the middle. This CDR3 comprises 12 residues. Germline CDR1 is SGHTA and CDR2 is FQGTGA. CDR3 sequence (DNA): TGTGCCAGCAGCGTAGGGAACGGGGAGCTGTTTTTT. Protein sequence: CASSVGNGELFF.

V is TRBV5-1 and J is TRBJ2-5; D is perhaps TRBD1 or TRBD2 (6 bases each). Looked up from germline, CDR1 is SGHRS and CDR2 is YFSETQ. The CDR3 spans 14 residues. The ends were cut back, 2 bases at V and 4 bases at J, with 12 bases in the middle. The CDR3 protein is CASSFNREVETQYF. The CDR3 DNA is TGCGCCAGCAGCTTTAACAGGGAGGTAGAGACCCAGTACTTC.

This chain joins TRBV30 and TRBJ2-3, with TRBD2 matching 11 bases. The CDR3 has 14 amino acids. The V gene's germline CDR1 is GTSNPN and CDR2 SVGIG (reference sequence). The V and J ends lost 0 bases and 11 bases, in that order; junction bases with no gene match: 7. The CDR3, as DNA: TGTGCCTGGAGTGTAGGGCTAGCGGGAGGCCTGCAGTATTTT. Translating gives CAWSVGLAGGLQYF.

The chain joins TRBV7-6 to TRBJ2-2, with D unclear. V dropped 5 bases and J dropped 5 bases, with 12 bases sitting between them. The CDR3 is 14 amino acids. Per germline, CDR1 SGHVS and CDR2 FNYEAQ. CDR3 loop: CASSEGPETGELFF. The CDR3 DNA follows: TGTGCCAGCAGCGAAGGTCCGGAAACCGGGGAGCTGTTTTTT.

The chain uses TRBV4-1 and TRBJ2-7; D may be TRBD2 (6 bases). Trimming took 1 base from V and 6 from J, leaving 13 bases between them. This CDR3 is built from 14 residues. The germline V gene has CDR1 MGHRA and CDR2 YSYEKL. CDR3 loop: CASSQGGDSGEQYF. CDR3 DNA: TGCGCCAGCAGCCAAGGGGGGGACTCCGGCGAGCAGTACTTC.

This CDR3 reads CASSLSQGFTEAFF. CDR3 nucleotides: TGTGCCAGCAGTTTGAGCCAGGGGTTCACTGAAGCTTTCTTT. V and J are TRBV12-3 or TRBV12-4 and TRBJ1-1; maybe TRBD1 (6 bases). This CDR3 is 14 amino acids long. Trimming removed 3 bases at V and 4 bases at J, with 12 bases between.

The chain couples TRBV5-4 to TRBJ2-7; the D call may be TRBD1 or TRBD2 (6 bases each). The CDR3 sequence is 15 residues long. Germline loops: CDR1 SGHNT, CDR2 YYREEE (reference sequence). V was trimmed by 4 bases and J by 5 bases, leaving 19 bases between them. The CDR3 here is CASSPEGERTNEQYF. The CDR3 nucleotides are TGTGCCAGCAGCCCGGAGGGGGAGAGAACCAACGAGCAGTACTTC.

The rearrangement joins TRBV5-1 to TRBJ2-5, with TRBD2 identical over 7 bases. The V gene's germline CDR1 is SGHRS and CDR2 YFSETQ. The V and J ends lost 6 bases and 2 bases, in that order; junction bases with no gene match: 4. The CDR3 sequence is 13 residues long. The CDR3: CASTGGGQETQYF. Here the CDR3 DNA reads TGCGCCAGCACTGGGGGGGGACAAGAGACCCAGTACTTC.

The rearrangement joins TRBV5-8 to TRBJ1-6; D gene ambiguous. Trimming pared 0 bases from V and 5 bases from J, leaving 6 bases between. The CDR3 sequence is 14 residues long. The germline V gene encodes CDR1 SGHTS and CDR2 YDEGEE. The DNA of the CDR3 is TGTGCCAGCAGCTTGGAGTGGGATAATTCACCCCTCCACTTT. This gives the protein CASSLEWDNSPLHF.

The genes are TRBV2 and TRBJ1-2; no reliable D call. Germline values: CDR1 SNHLY, CDR2 FYNNEI. V lost 10 bases to trimming and J lost 6 bases, with 18 bases between them. This CDR3 is 13 amino acids long. The chain's CDR3 is CATQESTEDGYTF. For the CDR3, the DNA is TGTGCCACCCAGGAGAGCACAGAAGATGGCTACACCTTC. The complete variable domain, with remaining parts taken from reference TRBV2 and TRBJ1-2, reads EPEVTQTPSHQVTQMGQEVILRCVPISNHLYFYWYRQILGQKVEFLVSFYNNEISEKSEIFDDQFSVERPDGSNFTLKIRSTKLEDSAMYFCATQESTEDGYTFGSGTRLTVV.

Notes on this clonotype: A clone one base away is much larger, so this may be a read error. The V call is TRBV12-3 or TRBV12-4, the J call TRBJ1-5, with 8 bases identical to TRBD1. Germline trimming cut 7 bases from V and 2 bases from J; bases unmatched to any gene: 4. CDR3 size: 14 residues. CDR3 region: CASIPTGGNQPQHF. CDR3 coding DNA: TGTGCCAGCATCCCGACAGGGGGCAATCAGCCCCAGCATTTT.

The chain uses TRBV25-1 and TRBJ2-7; 10 bases are a match to TRBD2. The germline gives CDR1 MGHDK, CDR2 SYGVNS. The CDR3 totals 16 residues. V gave up 3 bases and J gave up 1 base; unmatched junction bases: 6. CDR3 region: CASSDLSGGPSYEQYF. CDR3 nucleotide sequence: TGTGCCAGCAGTGACCTTAGCGGGGGGCCATCCTACGAGCAGTACTTC.

The table lists this clonotype with a count of one. The CDR3 here is CSARDGTNEQFF. The CDR3 region has the DNA TGCAGTGCTAGAGATGGAACGAATGAGCAGTTCTTC. The gene calls are TRBV20-1 and TRBJ2-1; no reliable D call. V lost 0 bases to trimming and J lost 7 bases, with 7 bases between them. Per germline, CDR1 DFQATT and CDR2 SNEGSKA (reference sequence). CDR3 length equals 12 residues.